The 2 T cell receptor beta chains below come from one sample, sequenced in a study of blood T cells in healthy people across ages (dated by TCRdb to about 2015). The library came from 5' RACE. The second PCR ran for roughly 7 to 11 cycles and used a J-beta primer mix along with a sample-barcoded 5' primer. TCRdb ran its own pipeline on the public reads, namely fastp trimming at Q25 and MiXCR clone calling, and kept in-frame beta chains. CDR3 protein duplicates are merged, each entry listing the most common genes and DNA. The sample contains fewer than 2 million distinct CDR3 sequences, about two fifths of them found a single time. The leading ten clones occupy 20% to 25% of the sample. The specimen was blood. These receptors all come from a human donor in good health.

This chain links TRBV7-6 with TRBJ2-7, with 7 positions matching TRBD2. Per the germline V gene, CDR1 is SGHVS and CDR2 is FNYEAQ. After removal of 5 bases from V and 6 bases from J, the junction contained 7 bases not matched to a gene. The CDR3 totals 13 residues. This CDR3 reads CASSQGREGEQYF. The CDR3 region has the DNA TGTGCCAGCAGCCAGGGCAGGGAGGGCGAGCAGTACTTC.

The chain uses TRBV7-2 and TRBJ2-4, with TRBD1 as a possible D gene (5 bases). CDR3 length equals 16 residues. The ends were cut back, 1 base at V and 0 bases at J, with 10 bases in the middle. The germline gives CDR1 SGHTA, CDR2 FQGNSA. CDR3 protein: CASSLGGRGAKNIQYF. The CDR3 region has the DNA TGTGCCAGCAGCTTAGGGGGCCGCGGAGCCAAAAACATTCAGTACTTC.